This entry is about one TCR beta chain. Its antigen is undetermined. There are 19 residues in the CDR3. Germline V CDR1 and CDR2: MDHEN, SYDVKM. With V trimmed by 1 base and J by 8 bases, 17 bases remained unmatched. A second PCR of roughly 7 to 11 cycles used a sample-barcoded 5' primer and a J-beta primer mix. A single record per CDR3 protein comes from TCRdb applying MiXCR to the 5' RACE reads. This sample carries approximately 800,000 distinct CDR3 sequences, around three fifths of them seen once, and the ten largest clones take around 25%. Isolation per sample recovered at least 6 million PBMCs. This entry comes from a study of blood T cells in healthy people across ages. Study-wide points: Whereas aged donors had fewer naive CD4+ cells, long-lived donors had more of them and higher diversity. Roughly linearly, TCR beta diversity per million T cells fell as age increased.

Sequences were obtained from blood. This rearrangement joins TRBV28 to TRBJ2-6; TRBD1 matches at 7 bases. The clonotype was recovered from a man aged 35-49 years in good health. CDR3 nucleotide sequence: TGTGCCAGCAGTTTATTCCCGACAGGGTCAACCCCCGTGTCCAACGTCCTGACTTTC. Residues: CASSLFPTGSTPVSNVLTF.